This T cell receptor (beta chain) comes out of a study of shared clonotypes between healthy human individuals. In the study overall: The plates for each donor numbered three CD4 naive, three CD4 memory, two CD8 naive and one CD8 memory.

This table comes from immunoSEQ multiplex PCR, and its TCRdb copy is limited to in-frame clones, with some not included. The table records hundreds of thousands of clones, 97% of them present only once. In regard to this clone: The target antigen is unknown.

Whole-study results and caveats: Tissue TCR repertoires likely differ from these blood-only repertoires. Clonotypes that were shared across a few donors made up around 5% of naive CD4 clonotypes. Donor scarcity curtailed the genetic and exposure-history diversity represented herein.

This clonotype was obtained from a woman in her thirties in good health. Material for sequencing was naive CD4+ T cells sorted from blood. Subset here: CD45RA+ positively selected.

The CDR3 region is CASSLFTSGMGTGELFF. CDR3 DNA sequence: TGCGCCAGCAGCTTGTTCACTAGCGGGATGGGCACCGGGGAGCTGTTTTTT. The J gene is TRBJ2-2, the V gene TRBV5-1; 10 positions agree with TRBD2. The CDR3 has 17 amino acids. The germline gives CDR1 SGHRS, CDR2 YFSETQ. The junction had 7 bases not matched to a gene; V was cut back by 1 base and J by 4 bases.